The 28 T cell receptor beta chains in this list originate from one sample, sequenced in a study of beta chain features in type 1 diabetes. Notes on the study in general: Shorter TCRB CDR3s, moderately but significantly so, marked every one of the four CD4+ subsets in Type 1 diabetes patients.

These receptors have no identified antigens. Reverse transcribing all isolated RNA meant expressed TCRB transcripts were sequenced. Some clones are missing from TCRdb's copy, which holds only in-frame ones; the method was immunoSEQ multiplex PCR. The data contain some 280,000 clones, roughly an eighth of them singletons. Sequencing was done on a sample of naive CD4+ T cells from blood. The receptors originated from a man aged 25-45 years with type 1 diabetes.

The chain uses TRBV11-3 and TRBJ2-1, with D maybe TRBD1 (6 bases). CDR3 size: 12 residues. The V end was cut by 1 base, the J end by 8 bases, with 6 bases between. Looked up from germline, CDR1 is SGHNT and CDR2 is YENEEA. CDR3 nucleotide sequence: TGTGCCAGCAGCTTAGCAGGGGATGAGCAGTTCTTC. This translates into CASSLAGDEQFF.

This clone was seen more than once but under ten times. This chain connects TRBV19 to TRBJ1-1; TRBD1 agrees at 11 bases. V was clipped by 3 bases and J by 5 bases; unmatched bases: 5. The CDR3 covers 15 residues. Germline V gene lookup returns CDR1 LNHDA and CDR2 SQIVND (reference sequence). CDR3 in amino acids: CASSMRGTGGTEAFF. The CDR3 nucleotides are TGTGCCAGTAGTATGCGGGGGACAGGGGGTACTGAAGCTTTCTTT.

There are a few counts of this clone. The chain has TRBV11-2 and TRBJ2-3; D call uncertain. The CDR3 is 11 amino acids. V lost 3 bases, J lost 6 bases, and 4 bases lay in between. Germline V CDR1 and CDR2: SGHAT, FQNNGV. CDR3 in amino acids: CASSFGDTQYF. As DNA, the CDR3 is TGTGCCAGCAGCTTCGGTGATACGCAGTATTTT.

Written as DNA, the CDR3 is TGTGCCAGCAGCCATGGACAATACAATGAGCAGTTCTTC. Amino acid sequence: CASSHGQYNEQFF. The genes are TRBV14 and TRBJ2-1, with TRBD1 as a possible D gene (5 bases). Trimming took off 3 bases at V and 4 bases at J, with 7 bases between the two ends. The CDR3 sequence is 13 residues long. Germline V gives CDR1 SGHDN, CDR2 FVKESK.

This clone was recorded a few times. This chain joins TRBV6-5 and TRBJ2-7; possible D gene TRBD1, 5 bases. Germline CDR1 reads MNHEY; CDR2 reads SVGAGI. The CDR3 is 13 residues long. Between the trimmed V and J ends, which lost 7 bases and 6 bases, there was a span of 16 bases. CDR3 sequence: CASTSGKQREQYF. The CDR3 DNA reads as TGTGCCAGCACCTCAGGGAAGCAACGCGAGCAGTACTTC.

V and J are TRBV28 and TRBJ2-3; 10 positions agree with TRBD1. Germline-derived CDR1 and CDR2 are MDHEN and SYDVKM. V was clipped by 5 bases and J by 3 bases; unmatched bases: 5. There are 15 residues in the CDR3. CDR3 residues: CASSRQGAGTDTQYF. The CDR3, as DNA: TGTGCCAGCAGTAGACAGGGGGCGGGGACAGATACGCAGTATTTT.

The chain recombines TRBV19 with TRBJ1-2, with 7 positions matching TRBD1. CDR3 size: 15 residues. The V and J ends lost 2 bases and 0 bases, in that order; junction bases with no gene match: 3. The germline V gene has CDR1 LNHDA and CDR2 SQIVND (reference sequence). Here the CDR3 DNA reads TGTGCCAGTAGTATATTGGGGACAGCTAACTATGGCTACACCTTC. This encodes CASSILGTANYGYTF.

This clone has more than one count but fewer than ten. CDR3 amino acids: CASSLGTDTYEQYF. The CDR3, as DNA: TGTGCCAGCTCCCTCGGGACAGACACCTACGAGCAGTACTTC. V and J are TRBV18 and TRBJ2-7, with 7 nucleotides matching TRBD1. J was trimmed by 2 bases and V by 6 bases; bases with no gene match: 7. CDR1 KGHSH and CDR2 LQKENI come from the germline V gene. The CDR3 consists of 14 residues. Supplemented by reference TRBV18 and TRBJ2-7, the full variable domain reads NAGVMQNPRHLVRRRGQEARLRCSPMKGHSHVYWYRQLPEEGLKFMVYLQKENIIDESGMPKERFSAEFPKEGPSILRIQQVVRGDSAAYFCASSLGTDTYEQYFGPGTRLTVT.

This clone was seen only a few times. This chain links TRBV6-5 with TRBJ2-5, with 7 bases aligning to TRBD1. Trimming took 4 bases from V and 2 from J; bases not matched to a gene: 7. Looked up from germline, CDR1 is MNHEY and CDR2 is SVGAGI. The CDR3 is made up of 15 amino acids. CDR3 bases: TGTGCCAGCAGTTCGTTCCGACAGGGTCAAGAGACCCAGTACTTC. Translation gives CASSSFRQGQETQYF.

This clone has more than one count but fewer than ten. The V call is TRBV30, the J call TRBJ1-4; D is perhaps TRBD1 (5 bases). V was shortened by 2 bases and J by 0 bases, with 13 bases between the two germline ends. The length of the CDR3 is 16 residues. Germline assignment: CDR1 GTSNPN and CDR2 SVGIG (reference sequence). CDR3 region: CAWSRGQYSTNEKLFF. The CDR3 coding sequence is TGTGCCTGGAGTAGGGGCCAGTATTCAACTAATGAAAAACTGTTTTTT.

The CDR3 is CASSLGSGRAGTDTQYF. CDR3 nucleotide sequence: TGTGCCAGCAGCTTGGGGAGCGGGAGGGCCGGCACAGATACGCAGTATTTT. The genes are TRBV5-4 and TRBJ2-3; TRBD2 matches 10 bases. V was clipped by 0 bases and J by 1 base; unmatched bases: 5. The CDR3 runs 17 residues. Germline loops: CDR1 SGHNT, CDR2 YYREEE (reference sequence).

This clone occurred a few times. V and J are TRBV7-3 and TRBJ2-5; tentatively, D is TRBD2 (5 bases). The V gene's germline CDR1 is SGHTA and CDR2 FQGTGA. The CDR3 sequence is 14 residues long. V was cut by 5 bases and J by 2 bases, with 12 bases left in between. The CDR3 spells CASSPALAQETQYF. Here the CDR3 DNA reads TGTGCCAGCAGCCCCGCGCTAGCTCAAGAGACCCAGTACTTC. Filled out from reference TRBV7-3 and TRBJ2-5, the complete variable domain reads GAGVSQTPSNKVTEKGKYVELRCDPISGHTALYWYRQSLGQGPEFLIYFQGTGAADDSGLPNDRFFAVRPEGSVSTLKIQRTERGDSAVYLCASSPALAQETQYFGPGTRLLVL.

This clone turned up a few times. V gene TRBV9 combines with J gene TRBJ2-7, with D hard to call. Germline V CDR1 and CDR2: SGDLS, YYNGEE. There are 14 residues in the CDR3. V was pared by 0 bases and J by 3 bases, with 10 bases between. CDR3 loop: CASSVGDIDYEQYF. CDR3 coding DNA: TGTGCCAGCAGCGTAGGCGACATCGACTACGAGCAGTACTTC. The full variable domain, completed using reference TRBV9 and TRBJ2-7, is DSGVTQTPKHLITATGQRVTLRCSPRSGDLSVYWYQQSLDQGLQFLIQYYNGEERAKGNILERFSAQQFPDLHSELNLSSLELGDSALYFCASSVGDIDYEQYFGPGTRLTVT.

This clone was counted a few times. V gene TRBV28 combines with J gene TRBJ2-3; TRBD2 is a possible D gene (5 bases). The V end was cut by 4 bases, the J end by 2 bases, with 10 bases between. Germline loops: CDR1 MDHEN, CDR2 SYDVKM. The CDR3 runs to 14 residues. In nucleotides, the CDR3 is TGTGCCAGCAGTTCGTCCGGGATCACAGATACGCAGTATTTT. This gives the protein CASSSSGITDTQYF.

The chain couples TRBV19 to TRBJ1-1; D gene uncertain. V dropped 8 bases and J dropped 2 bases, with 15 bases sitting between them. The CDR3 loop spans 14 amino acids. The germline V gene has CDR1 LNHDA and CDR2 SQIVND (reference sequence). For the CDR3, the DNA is TGTGCCAGTCGAGGTAGCCGAATAAACACTGAAGCTTTCTTT. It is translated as CASRGSRINTEAFF.

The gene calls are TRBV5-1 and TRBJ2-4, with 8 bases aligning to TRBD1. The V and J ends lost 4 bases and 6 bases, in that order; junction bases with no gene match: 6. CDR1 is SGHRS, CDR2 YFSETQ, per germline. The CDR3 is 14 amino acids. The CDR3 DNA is TGCGCCAGCAGCCCTGGACAGGGATCAAACATTCAGTACTTC. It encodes CASSPGQGSNIQYF.

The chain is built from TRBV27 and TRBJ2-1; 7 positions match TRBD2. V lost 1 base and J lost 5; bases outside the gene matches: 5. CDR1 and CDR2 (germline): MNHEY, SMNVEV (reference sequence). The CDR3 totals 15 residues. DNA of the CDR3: TGTGCCAGCAGTTTATTGGCGGGAGTCCACAATGAGCAGTTCTTC. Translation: CASSLLAGVHNEQFF.

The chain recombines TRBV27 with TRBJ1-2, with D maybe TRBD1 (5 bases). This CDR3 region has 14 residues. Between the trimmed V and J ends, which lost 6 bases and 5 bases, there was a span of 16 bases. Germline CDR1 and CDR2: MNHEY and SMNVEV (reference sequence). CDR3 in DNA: TGTGCCAGCAGGATACCAGGGACTTCATATGGCTACACCTTC. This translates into CASRIPGTSYGYTF.

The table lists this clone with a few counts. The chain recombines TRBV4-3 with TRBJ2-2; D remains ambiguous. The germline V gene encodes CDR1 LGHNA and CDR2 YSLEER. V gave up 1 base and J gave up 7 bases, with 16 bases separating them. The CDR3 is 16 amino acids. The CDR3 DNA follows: TGCGCCAGCAGCCAAGGGTTGGAAATAGCCGGCGGGGAGCTGTTTTTT. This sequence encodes CASSQGLEIAGGELFF.

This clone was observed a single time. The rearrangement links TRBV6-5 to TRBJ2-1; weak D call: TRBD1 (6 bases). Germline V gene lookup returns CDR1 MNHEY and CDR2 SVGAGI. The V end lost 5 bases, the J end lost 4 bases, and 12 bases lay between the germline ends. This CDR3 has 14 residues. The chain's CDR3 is CASSPRDTYNEQFF. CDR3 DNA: TGTGCCAGCAGTCCCCGGGACACTTACAATGAGCAGTTCTTC.

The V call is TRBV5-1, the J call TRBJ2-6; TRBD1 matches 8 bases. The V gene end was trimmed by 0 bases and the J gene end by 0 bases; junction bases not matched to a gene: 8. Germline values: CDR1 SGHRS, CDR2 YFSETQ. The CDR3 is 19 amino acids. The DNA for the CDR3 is TGCGCCAGCAGCTTGGCCGGTCCAGGGGGCGCCTCTGGGGCCAACGTCCTGACTTTC. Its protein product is CASSLAGPGGASGANVLTF.

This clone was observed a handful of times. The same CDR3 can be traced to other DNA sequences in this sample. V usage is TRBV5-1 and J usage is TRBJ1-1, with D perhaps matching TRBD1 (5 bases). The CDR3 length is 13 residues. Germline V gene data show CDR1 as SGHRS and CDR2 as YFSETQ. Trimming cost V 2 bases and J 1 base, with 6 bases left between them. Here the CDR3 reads CASSLRGNTEAFF. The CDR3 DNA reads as TGCGCCAGCAGCTTAAGGGGGAACACTGAAGCTTTCTTT.

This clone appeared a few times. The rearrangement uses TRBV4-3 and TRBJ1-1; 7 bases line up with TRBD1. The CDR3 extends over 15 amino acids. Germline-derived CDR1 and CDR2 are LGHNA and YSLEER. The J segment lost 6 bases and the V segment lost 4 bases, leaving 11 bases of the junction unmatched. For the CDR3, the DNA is TGCGCCAGCAGCCCCTCCGACAGGGCCTCGGCTGAAGCTTTCTTT. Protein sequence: CASSPSDRASAEAFF.

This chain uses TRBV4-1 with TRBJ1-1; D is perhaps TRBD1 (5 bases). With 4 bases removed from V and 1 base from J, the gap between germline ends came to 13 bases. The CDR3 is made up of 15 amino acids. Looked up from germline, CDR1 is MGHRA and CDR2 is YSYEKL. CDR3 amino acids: CASSPVDRQNTEAFF. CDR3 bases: TGCGCCAGCAGCCCGGTAGACAGACAGAACACTGAAGCTTTCTTT.

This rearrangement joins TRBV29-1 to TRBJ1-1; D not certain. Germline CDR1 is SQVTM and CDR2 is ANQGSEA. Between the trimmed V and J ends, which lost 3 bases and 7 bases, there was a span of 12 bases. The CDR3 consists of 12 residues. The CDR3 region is CSVELSGGEAFF. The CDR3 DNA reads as TGCAGCGTTGAGTTATCGGGAGGTGAAGCTTTCTTT.

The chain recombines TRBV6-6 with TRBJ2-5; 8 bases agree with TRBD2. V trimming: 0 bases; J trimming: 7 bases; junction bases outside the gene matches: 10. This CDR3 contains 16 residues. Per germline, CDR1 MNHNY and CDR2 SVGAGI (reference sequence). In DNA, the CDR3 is TGTGCCAGCAGTTACTCGCCTCTAGGACTAGCTGGGACCCAGTACTTC. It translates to CASSYSPLGLAGTQYF.

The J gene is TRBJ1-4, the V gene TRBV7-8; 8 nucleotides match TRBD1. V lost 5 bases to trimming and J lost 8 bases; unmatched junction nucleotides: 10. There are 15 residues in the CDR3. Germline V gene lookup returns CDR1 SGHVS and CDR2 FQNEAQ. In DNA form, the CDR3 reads TGTGCCAGCAGCACGCGGACAGGGTCAAACGAAAAACTGTTTTTT. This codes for CASSTRTGSNEKLFF.

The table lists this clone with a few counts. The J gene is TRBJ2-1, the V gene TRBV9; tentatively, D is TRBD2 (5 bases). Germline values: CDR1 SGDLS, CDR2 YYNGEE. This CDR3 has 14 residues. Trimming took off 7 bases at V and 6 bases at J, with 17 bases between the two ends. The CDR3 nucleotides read TGTGCCAGCTCGAAAATAGGAGGTGGCAATGAGCAGTTCTTC. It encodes CASSKIGGGNEQFF.